What follows describes a single TCR beta chain. This clone was seen a handful of times. Its antigen is still unknown. No much larger clone exists at a distance of one base, and base qualities are not known. A single peripheral blood draw of approximately 0.11 L on average was collected from each donor into heparinised tubes. Naive, central memory, regulatory and stem cell-like memory CD4+ T cells were sorted on a BD FACSAria II using a panel including CD45RO, CCR7, CD25, CD127, CD95 and CD27. A purity above 95% was achieved for all sorted populations. Right away, PBMCs were isolated by Lymphoprep density gradient centrifugation and were stained directly, with no culture step. So that batch effects would be minimized, each experiment stained and sorted samples in pairs, pairing one healthy donor with one patient. Between the V and J ends, shortened by 2 bases and 2 bases respectively, the junction contains 12 bases. The CDR3 runs 15 residues from the cysteine to the phenylalanine. Just CDR3 DNA is preserved here, 45 bases in frame from base 1. CDR1 and CDR2 (KGHSH, LQKENI) derive from the germline V gene.

The data derive from a study of beta chain features in type 1 diabetes (dated by TCRdb to the late 2010s). As for the study more broadly: Mean age, gender distribution, total cell number and subset yield were not different between patients and healthy donors. Across all samples, almost 110 million sorted cells were examined, and cell number per subset correlated strongly with RNA yield. The study compared the TCRB repertoires of sorted circulating CD4+ T cell subsets in recently diagnosed type 1 diabetes patients with those in matched healthy donors. Naive and central memory subsets were obtained from all 30 or so donors, but regulatory and stem cell-like memory subsets were isolated from only 8 patients and 8 healthy donors.

Points the paper makes about the study in general: Sequencing cDNA rather than genomic DNA could over-represent highly expressing activated cells, although activation and CD3 levels did not differ between groups. Shorter templates might be favored by PCR, yet because patient and control samples were amplified and corrected together, any such skew would affect both groups equally. A moderate but significant shortening of TCRB CDR3 length was observed in type 1 diabetes patients in all four CD4+ subsets. Because the HLA sub-analyses included only small numbers of individuals, any influence of HLA type on TCRB rearrangement was left unresolved. Patients with type 1 diabetes made fewer insertions and deleted more nucleotides at VDJ recombination sites, implying thymic rearrangement abnormalities. Naive, central memory and regulatory TCRB repertoires appeared to be more alike among patients than among healthy donors.

All of the isolated RNA was reverse transcribed with the High Capacity cDNA Reverse Transcription Kit, so expressed TCRB transcripts were sequenced. Deep immunoSEQ sequencing was applied to naive, central memory and regulatory T cell samples, giving an average of about 3.4 million total reads per sample. Sorted cells were lysed in RLT buffer and RNA was extracted with DNase-treated RNeasy Micro or Mini kits, depending on cell number. To prevent cross-contamination, each cell subset was processed individually, whereas patient and healthy donor samples were processed jointly. TCRB sequences were amplified from cDNA with the immunoSEQ multiplex PCR, producing 87-bp fragments spanning the CDR3 region. Sequencing of the amplicons was done on the Illumina HiSeq platform. Per the original workflow: Synthetic template baselines were used to correct PCR bias computationally, reads within Hamming distance 2 were collapsed together, and singletons that could not be merged were discarded. Reads were aligned against IMGT so that V, D and J genes, CDR3 length and insertions or deletions at six rearrangement sites could be assigned. Within each subset, clonotype counts were normalized to sorted cell number, and only after that were true diversity and Gini coefficients computed with the tcR R package. The overlap coefficient, calculated on TCRB nucleotide sequences, was used to measure repertoire sharing. As stored in TCRdb, this immuneACCESS dataset retains in-frame rearrangements with V and J assigned. A fraction of the clones does not appear; measured against another copy, unresolved V genes explain less than half of the discrepancy, and the remainder lacks a known reason. V, J and clone size reflect that table, while D and trimming were determined from the DNA. The sample table shows under 200,000 clones, and 7.5% to 9.5% are seen once. The top ten clones comprise over 2% of the sample.

This receptor was obtained from a young woman in good health. The sequence links TRBV18 to TRBJ2-5, and the D gene may be TRBD1, 6 bases matching. The specimen was central memory CD4+ T cells from blood. The CDR3 is CASSPGQPRQETQYF. The DNA reads as follows: TGTGCCAGCTCACCAGGACAGCCTCGACAAGAGACCCAGTACTTC.